This T cell receptor beta chain was obtained from a study of cytomegalovirus exposure and HLA in healthy donors. The wider study: A previous analysis identified 100 million or so unique TCR beta sequences derived from some 170 million T cells. General study findings and limits: A previous analysis found most TCR beta V segments productive roughly 87% or roughly 30% of the time. The authors later found TCR association rates varying by HLA locus, with DRB1 most and HLA-C fewest.

Germline-derived CDR1 and CDR2 are SGHRS and YFSETQ. The CDR3 sequence is 14 residues long. Unmatched junction bases numbered 2, after V lost 5 bases and J lost 1 base. Amplification used 60 Vbeta primers and 13 Jbeta primers. Per the authors' pipeline: About 10 million shared chains were among roughly 81 million unique TCR beta chains counted in a later analysis. Method: immunoSEQ multiplex PCR; TCRdb's copy keeps in-frame clones and lacks some. Clone size and V and J calls were adopted from that table, with D and trimming inferred from the DNA. The table shows about 180,000 clones, with about 78% occurring only once. Worth noting for this clone: Antigen specificity is unknown.

This sequence was found in a man in his 60s in good health and CMV-seronegative. The sequencing input was PBMCs. V gene TRBV5-1 combines with J gene TRBJ2-7, with 11 bases aligning to TRBD2. In DNA form, the CDR3 reads TGCGCCAGCAGGGGACTAGCGGAATCCTACGAGCAGTACTTC. Its protein is CASRGLAESYEQYF.